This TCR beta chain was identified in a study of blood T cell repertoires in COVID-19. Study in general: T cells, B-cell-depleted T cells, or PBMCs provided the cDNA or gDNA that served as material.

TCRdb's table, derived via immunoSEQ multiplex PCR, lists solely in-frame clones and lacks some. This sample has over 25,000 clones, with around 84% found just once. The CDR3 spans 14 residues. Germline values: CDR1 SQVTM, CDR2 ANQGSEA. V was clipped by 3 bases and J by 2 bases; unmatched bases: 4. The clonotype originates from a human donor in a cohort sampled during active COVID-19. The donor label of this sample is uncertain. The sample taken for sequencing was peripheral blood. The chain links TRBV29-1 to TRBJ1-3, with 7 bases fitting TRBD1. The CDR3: CSVDRGVAGNTIYF. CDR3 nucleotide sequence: TGCAGCGTTGACAGGGGGGTTGCTGGAAACACCATATATTTT.